This T cell receptor beta chain was obtained from a study of blood T cell repertoires in COVID-19. Study-wide context: T cells, B-cell-depleted T cells, or PBMCs provided the cDNA or gDNA that served as material.

Some clones are missing from TCRdb's copy, which holds only in-frame ones; the method was immunoSEQ multiplex PCR. Here the sample spans 100,000 to 150,000 clones, approximately 90% being singletons. The CDR3 length is 15 residues. Trimming removed 6 bases from V and 6 bases from J; junction bases left unmatched: 7. Per the germline V gene, CDR1 is MNHEY and CDR2 is SVGAGI. Sequenced material: peripheral blood. This TCR was sampled from a man in his 70s with active or convalescent COVID-19. The V gene is TRBV6-5, the J gene TRBJ2-1; TRBD2 matches at 11 bases. In nucleotides, the CDR3 is TGTGCCAGCAGCACGGGACTAGCGGAAACCAATGAGCAGTTCTTC. It translates to CASSTGLAETNEQFF.